This T cell receptor beta chain was documented in a study of identical twins. General study findings and limits: Beta clonotypes that were abundant in cord blood contained fewer insertions, a pattern absent from memory repertoires.

TCRdb re-called the 5' RACE reads through MiXCR, storing one row per CDR3 protein. Here the sample spans 600,000 to 800,000 distinct CDR3 sequences, less than 25% being singletons. The germline V gene has CDR1 SQVTM and CDR2 ANQGSEA. The length of the CDR3 is 12 residues. V lost 6 bases and J 4 bases, leaving 12 bases between the germline ends. This clonotype was seen a few times. Its cognate antigen is unknown. These data were also reused for a study on T cells expressing NK-cell markers. That source adds: HCMV seropositivity characterized seven of the eight sequenced donors, and seronegativity one. About 1.0-7.5% of CD8+ T cells in several donors belonged to dominant NKG2C+ clonotypes. A handful of donors likewise had their CD3+CD56-NKG2C+ fraction led by these clonotypes.

This receptor was identified in a woman under 30 in good health. The sample consisted of PBMCs. The V call is TRBV29-1, the J call TRBJ2-5; D ambiguous. The CDR3 coding sequence is TGCAGCGTCCTGGCAGTTGGAGAGACCCAGTACTTC. This encodes CSVLAVGETQYF.